This T cell receptor beta chain was obtained from a study of T cells in Graves' hyperthyroidism and ophthalmopathy. Regions amplified from RNA transcripts were the TCR beta CDR3 regions. TCR CDR3 underwent first-round RT-PCR with the HTBI primer set. TCRdb processed the multiplex PCR reads anew with MiXCR; each CDR3 protein has one entry. This sample has 360,000 or so distinct CDR3 sequences; around a sixth occur once, and the top ten carry 15% to 18%. This clonotype was observed a few times. Each diagnosis was grounded in clinical symptoms, serum thyroxine and TRAb, thyroid ultrasound, and orbital computed tomography. The authors obtained PBMCs from around 11 ml of fresh peripheral blood. Material: blood. The origin of this receptor is a woman aged 35 to 49 with Graves' ophthalmopathy.

DNA of the CDR3: TGTGCCAGCAGGGGGACAGGGGCCTGGTATAGCAATCAGCCCCAGCATTTT. Protein sequence: CASRGTGAWYSNQPQHF. The chain has TRBV6-2 or TRBV6-3 and TRBJ1-5, with 10 nucleotides matching TRBD1. The CDR3 contains 17 residues. The germline gives CDR1 MNHEY, CDR2 SVGEGT. Losses at the gene ends were 6 bases for V and 0 bases for J; bases not matched to a gene: 8.